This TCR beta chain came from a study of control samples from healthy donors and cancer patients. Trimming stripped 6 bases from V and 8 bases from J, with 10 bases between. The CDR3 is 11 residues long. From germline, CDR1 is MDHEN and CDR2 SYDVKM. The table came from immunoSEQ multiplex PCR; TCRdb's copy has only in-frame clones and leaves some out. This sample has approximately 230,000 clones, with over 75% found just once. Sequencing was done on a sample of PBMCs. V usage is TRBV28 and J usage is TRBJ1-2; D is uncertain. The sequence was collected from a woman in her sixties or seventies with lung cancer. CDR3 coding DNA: TGTGCCAGCAGCTACATTTTCGGCTACACCTTC. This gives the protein CASSYIFGYTF.